This TCR beta chain comes out of a study of T cell repertoires in cytomegalovirus infection. Germline loops: CDR1 KGHSH, CDR2 LQKENI. The length of the CDR3 is 13 residues. The V gene lost 0 bases and the J gene lost 1 base, with 4 bases spanning the gap. TCRdb itself ran the reads through MiXCR, one entry per CDR3 protein. The sample has 450,000 to 650,000 distinct CDR3 sequences, about 30% seen once. This clonotype was detected only a few times. The origin of this receptor is a human donor in good health (CMV status not recorded). Some clones in this sample may be carry-over from other donors' samples. The chain is built from TRBV18 and TRBJ2-7, with unresolved D. Source material: PBMCs. CDR3 protein: CASSPPTSYEQYV. CDR3 in DNA: TGTGCCAGCTCACCACCGACTTCCTACGAGCAGTACGTC.